This section outlines one TCR beta chain sequence together with its context. Original processing notes: By means of reference gene primer amplification, nucleated cell counts were estimated. Sequenced by immunoSEQ multiplex PCR; TCRdb stores in-frame clones only, minus some. The V and J calls and clone size are taken from that table; D and trimming were inferred from the DNA. This sample yields over 100,000 clones, of which 80% to 90% are seen a single time; 19% belongs to the top ten. The data derive from a study of blood T cell repertoires in COVID-19. The CDR3 spans 19 residues. CDR1 and CDR2 (germline): LNHNV, YYDKDF (reference sequence). With 0 bases clipped from V and 1 base from J, the junction kept 9 bases outside the gene matches.

V gene TRBV15 combines with J gene TRBJ1-1, with TRBD1 matching over 12 bases. Source material: peripheral blood. The TCR originated in a human donor with acute or convalescent COVID-19. The donor label of this sample is uncertain. CDR3 in DNA: TGTGCCACCAGCAGAGATGGTAGGGACAGGGGGCACAGGAACACTGAAGCTTTCTTT. Protein: CATSRDGRDRGHRNTEAFF.